The 17 T cell receptor beta chains below come from one sample, sequenced in a study of shared clonotypes between healthy human individuals. The naive CD8 subset, CD45RO-negative cells positively selected for CCR7, excluded terminally differentiated effector memory CD45RA+ cells. The data were produced by immunoSEQ multiplex PCR, yet TCRdb's version contains in-frame clones alone and is incomplete. The sample consists of about 2.1 million clones, roughly 93% of them appearing once. Sequenced material: naive CD8+ T cells from PBMCs. The receptors shown here come from a man aged 18 to 35 in good health. Some clones in this sample may be carry-over from other donors' samples.

The rearrangement links TRBV4-3 to TRBJ1-3; D is unclear. Trimming took off 0 bases at V and 7 bases at J, with 13 bases between the two ends. This CDR3 contains 15 residues. CDR1 LGHNA and CDR2 YSLEER come from the germline V gene. The CDR3 DNA is TGCGCCAGCAGCCAAGATCGGTTACGGACTAACACCATATATTTT. This translates into CASSQDRLRTNTIYF.

The chain carries TRBV5-6 and TRBJ1-4, with 8 bases matching TRBD1. The CDR3 spans 16 residues. The V gene's germline CDR1 is SGHDT and CDR2 YYEEEE. Trimming cost V 2 bases and J 8 bases; bases outside gene matches: 11. The CDR3 loop reads CASSFAAGGSREKLFF. DNA for the CDR3: TGTGCCAGCAGCTTTGCGGCAGGGGGCTCTCGGGAAAAACTGTTTTTT.

The table lists this clone with a count of one. The V and J genes are TRBV27 and TRBJ1-5; D may be TRBD1 (6 bases). Germline-derived CDR1 and CDR2 are MNHEY and SMNVEV (reference sequence). V shed 8 bases and J shed 3 bases, with 14 bases lying between them. The CDR3 is made up of 14 amino acids. CDR3 coding DNA: TGTGCCAGCTCAATCGGGGGCTACAATCAGCCCCAGCATTTT. Its protein is CASSIGGYNQPQHF.

V gene TRBV6-1 combines with J gene TRBJ2-7; D is possibly TRBD1 (5 bases). The CDR3 has 15 amino acids. Trimming removed 2 bases from V and 3 bases from J, with 14 bases in between. Germline V gives CDR1 MNHNS, CDR2 SASEGT. The CDR3 spells CASSESFRGDYEQYF. In DNA, the CDR3 is TGTGCCAGCAGTGAATCTTTTAGGGGTGACTACGAGCAGTACTTC.

The chain combines TRBV5-1 with TRBJ2-1; D uncertain. Deletions cut 6 bases from V and 2 bases from J, with 12 bases between. This CDR3 spans 14 amino acids. Germline V lookup: CDR1 SGHRS, CDR2 YFSETQ. The CDR3 coding sequence is TGCGCCAGCAATCGCAGGTCTACCTACAATGAGCAGTTCTTC. Translating gives CASNRRSTYNEQFF.

The CDR3 loop is CASSTTVLHLVRTYEQYF. The CDR3 DNA is TGTGCCAGTAGTACCACGGTCCTACATCTGGTCCGCACCTACGAGCAGTACTTC. The genes are TRBV19 and TRBJ2-7; no firm D call. The CDR3 loop spans 18 amino acids. Trimming took 4 bases from V and 2 from J, leaving 24 bases between them. From germline, CDR1 is LNHDA and CDR2 SQIVND (reference sequence).

V gene TRBV27 combines with J gene TRBJ2-1; TRBD2 agrees at 11 bases. The V gene end was trimmed by 0 bases and the J gene end by 2 bases; junction bases not matched to a gene: 0. This CDR3 is built from 16 residues. Germline V gene sequence: CDR1 MNHEY, CDR2 SMNVEV (reference sequence). CDR3 protein: CASSLSTSGTYNEQFF. CDR3 DNA: TGTGCCAGCAGTTTATCGACTAGCGGGACCTACAATGAGCAGTTCTTC.

CDR3 sequence: CASSPLAGTGAYEQYF. The CDR3, as DNA: TGTGCCAGCAGCCCTCTCGCCGGGACAGGGGCCTACGAGCAGTACTTC. The genes are TRBV9 and TRBJ2-7; the match to TRBD1 covers 10 bases. This CDR3 has 16 amino acids. V gave up 4 bases and J gave up 2 bases; unmatched junction bases: 9. Germline V lookup: CDR1 SGDLS, CDR2 YYNGEE.

The chain recombines TRBV7-2 with TRBJ1-5; D uncertain. The CDR3 runs 14 residues. Germline assignment: CDR1 SGHTA and CDR2 FQGNSA. V was pared by 2 bases and J by 0 bases, with 5 bases between. CDR3 protein: CASSLRYSNQPQHF. CDR3 nucleotides: TGTGCCAGCAGCTTACGTTATAGCAATCAGCCCCAGCATTTT.

The J gene is TRBJ1-5, the V gene TRBV2, with D perhaps matching TRBD1 (5 bases). This CDR3 region has 17 residues. V lost 6 bases and J 4 bases, leaving 22 bases between the germline ends. The germline V gene encodes CDR1 SNHLY and CDR2 FYNNEI. For the CDR3, the DNA is TGTGCCAGCAGCGTCCCTACCGGGACGGCGATTAATCAGCCCCAGCATTTT. Amino acid sequence: CASSVPTGTAINQPQHF.

The rearrangement joins TRBV10-1 to TRBJ1-1; weak D call: TRBD1 (5 bases). V was shortened by 2 bases and J by 1 base, with 11 bases between the two germline ends. Germline-derived CDR1 and CDR2 are WNHNN and SYGVQD (reference sequence). The CDR3 is 15 residues long. CDR3 sequence reads: CASSETRTGNTEAFF. The CDR3 DNA sequence: TGCGCCAGCAGTGAGACCCGAACAGGGAACACTGAAGCTTTCTTT.

The rearrangement joins TRBV4-2 to TRBJ2-7; D gene uncertain. CDR1 is LGHNA, CDR2 YNFKEQ, per germline. The CDR3 totals 14 residues. The V gene lost 0 bases and the J gene lost 1 base, with 7 bases spanning the gap. This chain's CDR3 is CASSQEPESYEQYF. The CDR3 coding sequence is TGTGCCAGCAGCCAAGAGCCCGAATCCTACGAGCAGTACTTC.

The chain employs TRBV19 and TRBJ2-6, with 7 bases identical to TRBD1. The trim removed 9 bases at V and 0 bases at J, leaving 8 bases unmatched. Germline V gene data show CDR1 as LNHDA and CDR2 as SQIVND (reference sequence). The length of the CDR3 is 16 residues. CDR3 nucleotide sequence: TGTGCCAGCAGGGGGACAGACTCCTCTGGGGCCAACGTCCTGACTTTC. Amino acid sequence: CASRGTDSSGANVLTF.

V and J are TRBV28 and TRBJ2-1; D remains unclear. The length of the CDR3 is 17 residues. Trimming cost V 5 bases and J 0 bases, with 17 bases left between them. The V gene's germline CDR1 is MDHEN and CDR2 SYDVKM. This CDR3 reads CASSPRTILSSYNEQFF. The CDR3 region has the DNA TGTGCCAGCAGTCCTCGGACCATTCTGAGCTCCTACAATGAGCAGTTCTTC.

This chain uses TRBV5-6 with TRBJ2-7; 11 positions match TRBD2. This CDR3 region has 17 residues. Trimming cost V 3 bases and J 0 bases; bases outside gene matches: 8. Germline CDR1 and CDR2: SGHDT and YYEEEE. The CDR3 is CASSSQGLAGGSYEQYF. CDR3 bases: TGTGCCAGCAGCTCCCAAGGCCTAGCGGGGGGCTCCTACGAGCAGTACTTC.

V gene TRBV19 combines with J gene TRBJ2-7, with 9 bases fitting TRBD1. CDR1 and CDR2 (germline): LNHDA, SQIVND (reference sequence). V shed 5 bases, J shed 5 bases, and the junction held 10 bases outside the gene matches. The CDR3 extends over 15 amino acids. CDR3 region: CASSVRDRVRDEQYF. As DNA, the CDR3 is TGTGCCAGTAGTGTCCGGGACAGGGTTAGGGACGAGCAGTACTTC.

V gene TRBV6-1 combines with J gene TRBJ2-1, with D unresolved. V gave up 10 bases and J gave up 3 bases, with 13 bases separating them. This CDR3 is built from 13 residues. The germline CDR1 and CDR2 sequences are MNHNS and SASEGT. CDR3 protein: CATGPTYYNEQFF. DNA for the CDR3: TGTGCCACTGGACCGACTTACTACAATGAGCAGTTCTTC.